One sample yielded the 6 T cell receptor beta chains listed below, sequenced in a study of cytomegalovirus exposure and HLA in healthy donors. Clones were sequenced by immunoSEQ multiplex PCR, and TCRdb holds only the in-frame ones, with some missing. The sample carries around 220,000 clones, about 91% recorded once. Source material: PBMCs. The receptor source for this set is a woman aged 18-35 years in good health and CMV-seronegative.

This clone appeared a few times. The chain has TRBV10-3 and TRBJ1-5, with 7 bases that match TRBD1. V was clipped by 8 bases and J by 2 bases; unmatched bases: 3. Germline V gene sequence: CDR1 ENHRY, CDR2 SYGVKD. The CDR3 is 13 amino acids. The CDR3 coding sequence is TGTGCCATCGCAGGACAGGGCAATCAGCCCCAGCATTTT. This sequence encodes CAIAGQGNQPQHF.

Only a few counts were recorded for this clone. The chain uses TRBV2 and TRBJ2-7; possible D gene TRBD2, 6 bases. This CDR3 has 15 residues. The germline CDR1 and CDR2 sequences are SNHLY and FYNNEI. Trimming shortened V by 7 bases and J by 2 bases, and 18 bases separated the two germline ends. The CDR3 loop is CASTDPSDLTYEQYF. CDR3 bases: TGTGCCAGCACCGATCCTAGCGATTTAACCTACGAGCAGTACTTC.

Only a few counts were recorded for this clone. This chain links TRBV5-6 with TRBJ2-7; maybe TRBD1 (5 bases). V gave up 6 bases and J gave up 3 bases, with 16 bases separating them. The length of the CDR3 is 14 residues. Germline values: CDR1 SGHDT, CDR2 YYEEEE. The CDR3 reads CASTQGLDNYEQYF. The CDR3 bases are TGTGCCAGCACTCAGGGCTTGGATAACTACGAGCAGTACTTC.

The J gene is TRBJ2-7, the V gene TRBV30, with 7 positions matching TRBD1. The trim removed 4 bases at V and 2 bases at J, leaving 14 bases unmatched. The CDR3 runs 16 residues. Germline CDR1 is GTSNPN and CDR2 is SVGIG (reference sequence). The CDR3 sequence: CAWTSTRTGRTYEQYF. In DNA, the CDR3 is TGTGCCTGGACTAGTACTCGGACAGGTAGGACCTACGAGCAGTACTTC.

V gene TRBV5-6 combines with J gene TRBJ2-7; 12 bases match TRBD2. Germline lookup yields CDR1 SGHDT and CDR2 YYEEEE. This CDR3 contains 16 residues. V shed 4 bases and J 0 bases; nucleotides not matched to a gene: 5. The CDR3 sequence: CASSPRTSGASYEQYF. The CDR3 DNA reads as TGTGCCAGCAGCCCTCGGACTAGCGGGGCCTCCTACGAGCAGTACTTC. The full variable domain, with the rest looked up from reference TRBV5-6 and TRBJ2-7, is DAGVTQSPTHLIKTRGQQVTLRCSPKSGHDTVSWYQQALGQGPQFIFQYYEEEERQRGNFPDRFSGHQFPNYSSELNVNALLLGDSALYLCASSPRTSGASYEQYFGPGTRLTVT.

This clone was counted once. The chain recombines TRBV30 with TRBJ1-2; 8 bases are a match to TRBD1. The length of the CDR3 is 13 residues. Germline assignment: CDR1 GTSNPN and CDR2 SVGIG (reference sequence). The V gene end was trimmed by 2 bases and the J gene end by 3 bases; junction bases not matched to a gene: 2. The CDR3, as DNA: TGTGCCTGGAGTAACAGGGGGGACTATGGCTACACCTTC. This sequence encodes CAWSNRGDYGYTF.